This T cell receptor beta chain was recovered during a study of CD8 T cells in ankylosing spondylitis. Generation of TCR beta libraries employed quantitative 5'-RACE incorporating molecular barcodes. TCRdb ran MiXCR on the 5' RACE reads and lists one entry per CDR3 protein. The sample has around 150,000 distinct CDR3 sequences, 9.5% to 13% seen once. Study-level points and caveats: Clones tied to disease were said to be significantly enriched in matched ankylosing spondylitis synovial fluid.

Trimming took 2 bases from V and 4 from J; bases not matched to a gene: 5. CDR1 and CDR2 (germline): DFQATT, SNEGSKA (reference sequence). The CDR3 spans 14 residues. This clonotype was picked up many times. As yet, its antigen is unknown. V is TRBV20-1 and J is TRBJ1-1; 9 positions agree with TRBD1. This TCR was sampled from a male donor with ankylosing spondylitis or in good health (not recorded which). The sequencing input was blood, either unsorted or a sorted T cell fraction (not recorded which). CDR3 region: CSARSPGQGTEAFF. CDR3 nucleotides: TGCAGTGCTAGATCACCGGGACAGGGCACTGAAGCTTTCTTT.